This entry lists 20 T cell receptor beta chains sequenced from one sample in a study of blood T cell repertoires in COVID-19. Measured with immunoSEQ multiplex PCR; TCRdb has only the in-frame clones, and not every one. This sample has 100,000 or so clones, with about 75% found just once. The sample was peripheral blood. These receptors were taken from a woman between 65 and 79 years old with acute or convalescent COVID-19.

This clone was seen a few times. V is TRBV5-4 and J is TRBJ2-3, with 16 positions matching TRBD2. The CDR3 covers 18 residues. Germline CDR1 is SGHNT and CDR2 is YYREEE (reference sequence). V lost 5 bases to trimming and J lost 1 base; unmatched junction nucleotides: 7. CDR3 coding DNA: TGTGCCAGCAGTCTGGGACTAGCGGGGGGGCTGGGCACAGATACGCAGTATTTT. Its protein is CASSLGLAGGLGTDTQYF.

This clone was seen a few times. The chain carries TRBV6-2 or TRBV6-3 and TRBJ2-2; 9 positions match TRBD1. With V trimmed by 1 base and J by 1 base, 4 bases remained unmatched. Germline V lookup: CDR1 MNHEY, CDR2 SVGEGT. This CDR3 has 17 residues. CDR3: CASSYLSGQGNTGELFF. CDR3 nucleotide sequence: TGTGCCAGCAGTTACTTATCGGGACAGGGGAACACCGGGGAGCTGTTTTTT.

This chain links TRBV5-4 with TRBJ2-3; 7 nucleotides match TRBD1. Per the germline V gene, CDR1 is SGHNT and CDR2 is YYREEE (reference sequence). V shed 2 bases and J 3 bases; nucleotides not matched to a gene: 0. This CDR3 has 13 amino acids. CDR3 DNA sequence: TGTGCCAGCAGCTTACAGGGGACAGATACGCAGTATTTT. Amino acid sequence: CASSLQGTDTQYF.

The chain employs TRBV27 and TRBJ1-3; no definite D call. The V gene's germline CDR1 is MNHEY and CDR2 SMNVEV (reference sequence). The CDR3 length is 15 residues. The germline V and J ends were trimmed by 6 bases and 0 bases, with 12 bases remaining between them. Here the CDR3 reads CASRDTYLSGNTIYF. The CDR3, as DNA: TGTGCCAGCAGAGACACCTACCTCTCTGGAAACACCATATATTTT.

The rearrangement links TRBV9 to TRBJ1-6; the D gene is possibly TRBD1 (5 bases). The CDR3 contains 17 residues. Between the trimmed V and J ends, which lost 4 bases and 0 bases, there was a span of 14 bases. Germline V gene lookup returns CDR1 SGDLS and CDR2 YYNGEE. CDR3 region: CASSQGRGSSYNSPLHF. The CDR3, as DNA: TGTGCCAGCAGCCAAGGCCGGGGGAGCTCCTATAATTCACCCCTCCACTTT.

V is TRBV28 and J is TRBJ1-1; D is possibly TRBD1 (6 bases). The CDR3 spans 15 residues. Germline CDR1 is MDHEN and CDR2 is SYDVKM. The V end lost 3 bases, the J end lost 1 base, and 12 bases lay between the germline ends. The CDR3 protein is CASSFFSQGNTEAFF. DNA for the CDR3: TGTGCCAGCAGTTTCTTTTCACAGGGGAACACTGAAGCTTTCTTT. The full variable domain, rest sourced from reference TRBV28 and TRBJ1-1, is DVKVTQSSRYLVKRTGEKVFLECVQDMDHENMFWYRQDPGLGLRLIYFSYDVKMKEKGDIPEGYSVSREKKERFSLILESASTNQTSMYLCASSFFSQGNTEAFFGQGTRLTVV.

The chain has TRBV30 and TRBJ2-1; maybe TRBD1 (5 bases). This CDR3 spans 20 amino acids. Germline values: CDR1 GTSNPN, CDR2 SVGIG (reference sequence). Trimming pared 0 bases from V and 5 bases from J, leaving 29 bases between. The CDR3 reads CAWSVGAALTLRAKDNEQFF. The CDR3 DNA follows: TGTGCCTGGAGTGTAGGGGCGGCTCTGACCTTAAGGGCTAAGGACAATGAGCAGTTCTTC.

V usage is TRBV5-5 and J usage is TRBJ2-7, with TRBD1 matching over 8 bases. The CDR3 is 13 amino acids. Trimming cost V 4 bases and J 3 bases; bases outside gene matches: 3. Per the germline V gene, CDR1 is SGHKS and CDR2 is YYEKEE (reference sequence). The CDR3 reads CASSGGQGYEQYF. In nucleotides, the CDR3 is TGTGCCAGCAGCGGCGGACAGGGCTACGAGCAGTACTTC.

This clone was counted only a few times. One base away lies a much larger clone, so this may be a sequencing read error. CDR3 sequence: CASLRLWGGRGGEQYF. CDR3 nucleotides: TGCGCCAGCTTGCGCCTTTGGGGGGGCCGGGGGGGGGAGCAGTACTTC. The rearrangement links TRBV5-1 to TRBJ2-7; TRBD2 matches at 8 bases. Trimming cost V 7 bases and J 7 bases; bases outside gene matches: 19. Per germline, CDR1 SGHRS and CDR2 YFSETQ. The CDR3 loop spans 16 amino acids. Supplemented by reference TRBV5-1 and TRBJ2-7, the full variable domain reads KAGVTQTPRYLIKTRGQQVTLSCSPISGHRSVSWYQQTPGQGLQFLFEYFSETQRNKGNFPGRFSGRQFSNSRSEMNVSTLELGDSALYLCASLRLWGGRGGEQYFGPGTRLTVT.

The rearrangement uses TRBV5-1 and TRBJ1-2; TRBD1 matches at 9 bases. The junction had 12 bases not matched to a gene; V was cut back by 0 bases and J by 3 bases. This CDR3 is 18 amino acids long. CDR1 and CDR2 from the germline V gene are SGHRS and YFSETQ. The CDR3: CASSLEGQGIGWDYGYTF. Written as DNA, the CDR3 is TGCGCCAGCAGCTTGGAGGGACAGGGTATCGGTTGGGACTATGGCTACACCTTC.

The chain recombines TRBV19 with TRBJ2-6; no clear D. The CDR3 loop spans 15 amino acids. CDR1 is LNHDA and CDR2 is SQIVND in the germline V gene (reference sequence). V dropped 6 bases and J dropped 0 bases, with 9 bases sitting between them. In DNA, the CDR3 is TGTGCCAGTAGCCCAAGACTCTCTGGGGCCAACGTCCTGACTTTC. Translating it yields CASSPRLSGANVLTF.

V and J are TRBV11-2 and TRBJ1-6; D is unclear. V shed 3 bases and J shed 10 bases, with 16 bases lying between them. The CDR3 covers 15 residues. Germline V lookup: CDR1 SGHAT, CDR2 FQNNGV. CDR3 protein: CASSLGRTDPSPLHF. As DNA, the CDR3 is TGTGCCAGCAGCTTGGGCAGAACAGATCCATCACCCCTCCACTTT.

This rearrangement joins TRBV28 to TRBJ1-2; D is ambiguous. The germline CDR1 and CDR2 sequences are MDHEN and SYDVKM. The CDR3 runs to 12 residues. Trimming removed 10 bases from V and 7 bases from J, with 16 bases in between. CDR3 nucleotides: TGTGCCACCATGCAGGAATTTAGTGGCTACACCTTC. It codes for CATMQEFSGYTF.

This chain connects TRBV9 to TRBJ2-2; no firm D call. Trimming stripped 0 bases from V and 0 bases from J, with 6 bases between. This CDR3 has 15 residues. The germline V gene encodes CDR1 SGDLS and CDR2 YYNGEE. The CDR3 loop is CASSVATSNTGELFF. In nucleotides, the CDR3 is TGTGCCAGCAGCGTAGCGACTTCGAACACCGGGGAGCTGTTTTTT. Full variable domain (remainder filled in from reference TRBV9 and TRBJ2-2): DSGVTQTPKHLITATGQRVTLRCSPRSGDLSVYWYQQSLDQGLQFLIQYYNGEERAKGNILERFSAQQFPDLHSELNLSSLELGDSALYFCASSVATSNTGELFFGEGSRLTVL.

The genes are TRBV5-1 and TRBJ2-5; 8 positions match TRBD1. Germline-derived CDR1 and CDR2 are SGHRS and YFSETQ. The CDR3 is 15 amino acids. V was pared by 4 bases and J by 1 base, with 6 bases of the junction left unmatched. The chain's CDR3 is CASSTGQGVQETQYF. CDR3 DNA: TGCGCCAGCAGCACCGGACAGGGAGTCCAAGAGACCCAGTACTTC.

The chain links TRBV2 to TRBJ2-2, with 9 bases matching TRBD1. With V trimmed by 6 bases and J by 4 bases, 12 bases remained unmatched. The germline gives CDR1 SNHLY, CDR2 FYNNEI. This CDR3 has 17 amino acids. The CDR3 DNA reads TGTGCCAGCAGCCGTGAATCCGGGACAGGGCTCACCGGGGAGCTGTTTTTT. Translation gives CASSRESGTGLTGELFF. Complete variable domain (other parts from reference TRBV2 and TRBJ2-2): EPEVTQTPSHQVTQMGQEVILRCVPISNHLYFYWYRQILGQKVEFLVSFYNNEISEKSEIFDDQFSVERPDGSNFTLKIRSTKLEDSAMYFCASSRESGTGLTGELFFGEGSRLTVL.

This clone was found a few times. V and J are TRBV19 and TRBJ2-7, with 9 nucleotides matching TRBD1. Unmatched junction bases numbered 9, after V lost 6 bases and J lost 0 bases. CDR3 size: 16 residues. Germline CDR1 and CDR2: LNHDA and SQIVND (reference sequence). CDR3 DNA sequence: TGTGCCAGTAGCCTGCCCGGGACAGGGAGCTCCTACGAGCAGTACTTC. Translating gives CASSLPGTGSSYEQYF.

The CDR3 region is CASSLGTGKSGANVLTF. In DNA, the CDR3 is TGCGCCAGCAGCTTGGGGACAGGGAAATCTGGGGCCAACGTCCTGACTTTC. V and J are TRBV5-1 and TRBJ2-6, with 8 positions matching TRBD1. Looked up from germline, CDR1 is SGHRS and CDR2 is YFSETQ. Trimming at V came to 0 bases and at J to 1 base, leaving 3 bases not matched to a gene. The length of the CDR3 is 17 residues.

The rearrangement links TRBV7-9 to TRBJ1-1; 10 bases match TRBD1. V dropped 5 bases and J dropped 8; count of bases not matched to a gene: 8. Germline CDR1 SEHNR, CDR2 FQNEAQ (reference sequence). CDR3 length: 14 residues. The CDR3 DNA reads TGTGCCAGCAGCGTAGGACAGGGGGAAGGGGAAGCTTTCTTT. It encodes CASSVGQGEGEAFF.

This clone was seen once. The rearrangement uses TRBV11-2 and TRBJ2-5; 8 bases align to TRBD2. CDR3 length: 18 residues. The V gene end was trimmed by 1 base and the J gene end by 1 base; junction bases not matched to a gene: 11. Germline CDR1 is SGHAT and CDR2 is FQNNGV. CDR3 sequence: CASSLVTPSGGSQETQYF. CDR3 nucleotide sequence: TGTGCCAGCAGCTTAGTAACACCGAGCGGGGGTTCCCAAGAGACCCAGTACTTC.